This T cell receptor (beta chain) was sequenced in a study of blood T cells in healthy people across ages. This clonotype was recorded many times. Germline V gives CDR1 SQVTM, CDR2 ANQGSEA. The CDR3 has 13 residues. The J segment lost 4 bases and the V segment lost 6 bases, leaving 4 bases of the junction unmatched. A J-beta primer mix and a sample-barcoded 5' primer were used in a second PCR of roughly 7 to 12 cycles. TCRdb redid the calling of the 5' RACE reads with MiXCR, one entry per CDR3 protein. The table records roughly 500,000 distinct CDR3 sequences, 25% to 30% of them present only once. This sequence was found in a woman between 70 and 85 years old in good health. Sequencing input: blood. The V and J genes are TRBV29-1 and TRBJ1-1, with 11 bases matching TRBD1. CDR3 amino acids: CSVPGTGGTEAFF. The CDR3 DNA reads TGCAGCGTCCCCGGGACAGGGGGCACTGAAGCTTTCTTT.